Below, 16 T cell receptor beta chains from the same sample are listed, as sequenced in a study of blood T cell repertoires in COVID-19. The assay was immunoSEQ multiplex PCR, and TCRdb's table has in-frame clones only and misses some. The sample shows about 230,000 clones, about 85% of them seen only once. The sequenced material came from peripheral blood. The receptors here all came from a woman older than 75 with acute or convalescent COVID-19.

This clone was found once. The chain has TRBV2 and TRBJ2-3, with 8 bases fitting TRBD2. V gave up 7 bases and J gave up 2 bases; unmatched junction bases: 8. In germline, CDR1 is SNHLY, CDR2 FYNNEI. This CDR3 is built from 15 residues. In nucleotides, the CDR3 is TGTGCCAGCACCACAGCGGGAGACTTCACAGATACGCAGTATTTT. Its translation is CASTTAGDFTDTQYF.

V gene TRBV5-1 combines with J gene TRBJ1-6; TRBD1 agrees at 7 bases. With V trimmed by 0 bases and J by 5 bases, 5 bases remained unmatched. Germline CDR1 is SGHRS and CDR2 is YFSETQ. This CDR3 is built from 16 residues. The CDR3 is CASSLDGTADNSPLHF. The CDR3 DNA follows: TGCGCCAGCAGCTTGGATGGGACAGCTGATAATTCACCCCTCCACTTT.

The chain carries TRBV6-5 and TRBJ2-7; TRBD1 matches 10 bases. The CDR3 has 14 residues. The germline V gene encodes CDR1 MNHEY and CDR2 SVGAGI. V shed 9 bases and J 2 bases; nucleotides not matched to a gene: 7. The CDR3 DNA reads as TGTGCCAGACAGTCCGGGACAGGGGCCTACGAGCAGTACTTC. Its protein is CARQSGTGAYEQYF.

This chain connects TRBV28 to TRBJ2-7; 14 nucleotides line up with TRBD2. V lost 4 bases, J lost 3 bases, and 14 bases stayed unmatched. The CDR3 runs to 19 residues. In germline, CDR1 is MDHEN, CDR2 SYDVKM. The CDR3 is CASSSRQGGLAGARYEQYF. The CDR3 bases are TGTGCCAGCAGTTCCCGACAGGGGGGACTAGCGGGAGCCCGCTACGAGCAGTACTTC.

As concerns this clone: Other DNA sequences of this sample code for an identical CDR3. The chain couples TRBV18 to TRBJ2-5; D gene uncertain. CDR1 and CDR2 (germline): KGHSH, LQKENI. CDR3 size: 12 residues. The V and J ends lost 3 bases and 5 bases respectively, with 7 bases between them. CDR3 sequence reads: CASSPPSETQYF. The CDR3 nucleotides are TGTGCCAGCTCACCTCCTTCCGAGACCCAGTACTTC. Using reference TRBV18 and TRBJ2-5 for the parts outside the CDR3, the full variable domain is NAGVMQNPRHLVRRRGQEARLRCSPMKGHSHVYWYRQLPEEGLKFMVYLQKENIIDESGMPKERFSAEFPKEGPSILRIQQVVRGDSAAYFCASSPPSETQYFGPGTRLLVL.

CDR3 DNA sequence: TGCGCCAGCAGCCAAGAAAGCGGGAGGGCCATGGAGACCCAGTACTTC. Protein sequence: CASSQESGRAMETQYF. The chain is built from TRBV4-1 and TRBJ2-5; 10 bases map to TRBD2. The CDR3 is made up of 16 amino acids. V lost 0 bases and J lost 5; bases outside the gene matches: 6. Per germline, CDR1 MGHRA and CDR2 YSYEKL.

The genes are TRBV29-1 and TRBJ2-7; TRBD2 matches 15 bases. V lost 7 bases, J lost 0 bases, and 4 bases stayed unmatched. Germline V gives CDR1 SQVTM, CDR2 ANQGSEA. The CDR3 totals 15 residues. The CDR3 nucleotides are TGCAGCGCTGGGACTAGCGGGAGGACCTCCTACGAGCAGTACTTC. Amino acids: CSAGTSGRTSYEQYF.

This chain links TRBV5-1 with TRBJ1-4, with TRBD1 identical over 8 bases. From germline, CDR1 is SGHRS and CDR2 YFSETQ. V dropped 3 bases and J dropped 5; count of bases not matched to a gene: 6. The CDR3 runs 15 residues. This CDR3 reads CASSSGGTGNEKLFF. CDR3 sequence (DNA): TGCGCCAGCAGCTCTGGAGGGACAGGAAATGAAAAACTGTTTTTT.

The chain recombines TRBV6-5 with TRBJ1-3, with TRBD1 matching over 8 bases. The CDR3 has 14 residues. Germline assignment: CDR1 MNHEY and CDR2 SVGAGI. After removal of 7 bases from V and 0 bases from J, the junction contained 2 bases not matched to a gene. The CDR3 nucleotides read TGTGCCAGCATTACAGGGGGCTCTGGAAACACCATATATTTT. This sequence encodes CASITGGSGNTIYF.

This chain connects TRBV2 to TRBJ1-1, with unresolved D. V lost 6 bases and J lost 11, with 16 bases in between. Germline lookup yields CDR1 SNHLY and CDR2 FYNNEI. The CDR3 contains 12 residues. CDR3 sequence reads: CASRDGGLEAFF. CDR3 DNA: TGTGCCAGCAGGGACGGAGGCCTGGAGGCTTTCTTT.

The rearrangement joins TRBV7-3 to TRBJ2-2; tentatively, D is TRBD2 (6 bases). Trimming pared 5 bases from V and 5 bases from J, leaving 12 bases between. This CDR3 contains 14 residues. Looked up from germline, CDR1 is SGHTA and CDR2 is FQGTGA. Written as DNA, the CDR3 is TGTGCCAGCAGCGCCTTTAGCGGTACCGGGGAGCTGTTTTTT. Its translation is CASSAFSGTGELFF.

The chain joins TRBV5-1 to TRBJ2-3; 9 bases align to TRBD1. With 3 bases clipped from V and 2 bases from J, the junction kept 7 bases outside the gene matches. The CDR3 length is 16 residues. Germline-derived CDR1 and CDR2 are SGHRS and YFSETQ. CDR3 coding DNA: TGCGCCAGCAGCTCCCTTGGGACAGGGACCACAGATACGCAGTATTTT. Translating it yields CASSSLGTGTTDTQYF. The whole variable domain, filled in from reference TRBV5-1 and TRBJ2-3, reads KAGVTQTPRYLIKTRGQQVTLSCSPISGHRSVSWYQQTPGQGLQFLFEYFSETQRNKGNFPGRFSGRQFSNSRSEMNVSTLELGDSALYLCASSSLGTGTTDTQYFGPGTRLTVL.

The CDR3 sequence is CASSPTSGTEAFF. The CDR3, as DNA: TGTGCCAGCTCACCAACCTCGGGCACTGAAGCTTTCTTT. V usage is TRBV18 and J usage is TRBJ1-1; D is unclear. CDR1 is KGHSH and CDR2 is LQKENI in the germline V gene. There are 13 residues in the CDR3. V gave up 2 bases and J gave up 4 bases, with 8 bases separating them.

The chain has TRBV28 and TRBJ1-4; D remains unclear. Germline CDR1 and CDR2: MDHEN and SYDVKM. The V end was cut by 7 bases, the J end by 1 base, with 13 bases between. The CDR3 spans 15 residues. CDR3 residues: CASKEAVGTNEKLFF. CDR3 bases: TGTGCCAGCAAGGAGGCGGTGGGAACTAATGAAAAACTGTTTTTT.

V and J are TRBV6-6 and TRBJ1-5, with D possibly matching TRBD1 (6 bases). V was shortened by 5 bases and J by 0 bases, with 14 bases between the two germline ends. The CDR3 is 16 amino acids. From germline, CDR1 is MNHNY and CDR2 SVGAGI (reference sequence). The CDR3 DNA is TGTGCCAGCAGTCCCGGGACACCCAATAGCAATCAGCCCCAGCATTTT. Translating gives CASSPGTPNSNQPQHF.

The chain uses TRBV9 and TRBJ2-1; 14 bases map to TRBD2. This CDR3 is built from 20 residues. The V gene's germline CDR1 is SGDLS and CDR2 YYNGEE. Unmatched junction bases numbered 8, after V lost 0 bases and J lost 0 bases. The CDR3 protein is CASSVEAGTSGGLSYNEQFF. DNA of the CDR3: TGTGCCAGCAGCGTAGAGGCTGGGACTAGCGGGGGCCTCTCCTACAATGAGCAGTTCTTC.